The next 28 T cell receptor beta chains were all read from a single sample in a study of beta chain features in type 1 diabetes. No antigen has been assigned to these receptors. The study reverse transcribed the entire isolated RNA, so it sequenced expressed TCRB transcripts. The assay was immunoSEQ multiplex PCR, and TCRdb's table has in-frame clones only and misses some. The data contain roughly 400,000 clones, roughly 9.8% of them singletons. Study-wide results and caveats: People with Type 1 diabetes carried modestly yet significantly shorter TCRB CDR3s in all four CD4+ subsets.

Sequencing was performed on central memory CD4+ T cells from blood. The receptor set was obtained from a man aged 25 to 40 with type 1 diabetes.

This clone has a handful of counts. The J gene is TRBJ2-3, the V gene TRBV7-2, with a tentative D call TRBD2 (6 bases). V lost 5 bases and J lost 0, with 15 bases in between. Germline V gives CDR1 SGHTA, CDR2 FQGNSA. This CDR3 comprises 16 residues. The CDR3 region has the DNA TGTGCCAGCAGCGGAGGGGCTAGCCACAGCACAGATACGCAGTATTTT. Its translation: CASSGGASHSTDTQYF.

This rearrangement joins TRBV7-2 to TRBJ1-5; D not certain. The CDR3 is made up of 13 amino acids. Germline loops: CDR1 SGHTA, CDR2 FQGNSA. Trimming shortened V by 4 bases and J by 5 bases, and 9 bases separated the two germline ends. CDR3 sequence: CASSSPNDQPQHF. The CDR3 nucleotides are TGTGCCAGCAGCTCCCCCAATGATCAGCCCCAGCATTTT.

The J gene is TRBJ2-7, the V gene TRBV5-1, with a weak D call TRBD1 (6 bases). Germline CDR1 and CDR2: SGHRS and YFSETQ. Trimming removed 5 bases from V and 3 bases from J, with 15 bases in between. CDR3 length equals 14 residues. The chain's CDR3 is CASRPDSFGYEQYF. CDR3 nucleotides: TGCGCCAGCAGACCGGACAGCTTTGGCTACGAGCAGTACTTC.

This clone was seen only a few times. The chain couples TRBV5-1 to TRBJ2-7, with TRBD2 matching over 12 bases. J lost 7 bases, V lost 6 bases, and 11 bases had no gene match. The CDR3 covers 15 residues. The germline V gene has CDR1 SGHRS and CDR2 YFSETQ. The CDR3 reads CASTSKTSGSGEQYF. The CDR3 DNA reads as TGCGCCAGCACCTCTAAGACTAGCGGGAGCGGAGAGCAGTACTTC.

Only a few counts were recorded for this clone. This chain uses TRBV7-2 with TRBJ1-1; the D is unclear. Trimming took 5 bases from V and 0 from J, leaving 13 bases between them. Germline loops: CDR1 SGHTA, CDR2 FQGNSA. This CDR3 has 15 residues. CDR3: CASSPPGQMNTEAFF. The CDR3 nucleotides read TGTGCCAGCAGCCCCCCTGGCCAGATGAACACTGAAGCTTTCTTT.

This clone appeared a few times. The J gene is TRBJ2-3, the V gene TRBV6-1; D is undetermined. The CDR3 length is 14 residues. The V gene lost 7 bases and the J gene lost 0 bases, with 11 bases spanning the gap. In germline, CDR1 is MNHNS, CDR2 SASEGT. The CDR3 region is CASKVTLSTDTQYF. The CDR3, as DNA: TGTGCCAGCAAAGTGACCCTCAGCACAGATACGCAGTATTTT.

The chain uses TRBV5-1 and TRBJ2-5; a possible D gene is TRBD1 (5 bases). V lost 5 bases, J lost 4 bases, and 9 bases lay in between. Germline-derived CDR1 and CDR2 are SGHRS and YFSETQ. The CDR3 sequence is 12 residues long. The CDR3 loop is CASRPGRETQYF. CDR3 sequence (DNA): TGCGCCAGCAGGCCAGGGCGAGAGACCCAGTACTTC.

The table lists this clone with a few counts. The rearrangement uses TRBV7-8 and TRBJ1-4; D is undetermined. This CDR3 has 15 residues. Germline V CDR1 and CDR2: SGHVS, FQNEAQ. Between the trimmed V and J ends, which lost 4 bases and 8 bases, there was a span of 17 bases. The chain's CDR3 is CASSSSGYAKEKLFF. The CDR3 nucleotides read TGTGCCAGCAGCTCCTCGGGGTACGCAAAGGAAAAACTGTTTTTT.

As to this clone: Germline and junction disagree at one end, which may indicate a read error. This chain links TRBV11-2 with TRBJ1-1, with 10 bases that match TRBD1. Germline CDR1 is SGHAT and CDR2 is FQNNGV. This CDR3 contains 17 residues. The DNA for the CDR3 is TGCGCCAGCAGCCAAGACAGGGGGCGTCGTCGGGGCACTGAAGCTTTCTTT. This encodes CASSQDRGRRRGTEAFF.

V and J are TRBV5-1 and TRBJ2-7; TRBD1 aligns across 11 bases. CDR3 size: 15 residues. The germline CDR1 and CDR2 sequences are SGHRS and YFSETQ. V shed 2 bases and J 5 bases; nucleotides not matched to a gene: 6. CDR3 amino acids: CASSFRDRGFNEQYF. The CDR3, as DNA: TGCGCCAGCAGCTTCCGGGACAGGGGGTTTAACGAGCAGTACTTC.

This chain links TRBV30 with TRBJ2-1; the D gene is possibly TRBD1 (8 bases). V was shortened by 1 base and J by 3 bases, with 19 bases between the two germline ends. The germline CDR1 and CDR2 sequences are GTSNPN and SVGIG (reference sequence). There are 17 residues in the CDR3. The CDR3 here is CAWSGSTTGGVYNEQFF. DNA for the CDR3: TGTGCCTGGAGTGGGTCGACTACAGGGGGGGTCTACAATGAGCAGTTCTTC.

The rearrangement joins TRBV7-9 to TRBJ2-7; D not certain. Trimming took off 4 bases at V and 0 bases at J, with 10 bases between the two ends. The CDR3 extends over 14 amino acids. Germline V gives CDR1 SEHNR, CDR2 FQNEAQ (reference sequence). The CDR3 bases are TGTGCCAGCAGCTACGGCGGCAACTCCTACGAGCAGTACTTC. It yields the protein CASSYGGNSYEQYF.

At least ten counts were recorded for this clone. The chain employs TRBV6-5 and TRBJ2-7; TRBD2 matches 7 bases. Germline loops: CDR1 MNHEY, CDR2 SVGAGI. The V gene end was trimmed by 0 bases and the J gene end by 4 bases; junction bases not matched to a gene: 9. The CDR3 loop spans 16 amino acids. CDR3 bases: TGTGCCAGCAGTTACTCGGCTAGCGGCTCACCGTACGAGCAGTACTTC. This sequence encodes CASSYSASGSPYEQYF.

The genes are TRBV30 and TRBJ2-7; 7 bases align to TRBD1. The CDR3 contains 13 residues. The V gene end was trimmed by 2 bases and the J gene end by 2 bases; junction bases not matched to a gene: 3. CDR1 is GTSNPN, CDR2 SVGIG, per germline (reference sequence). CDR3 in DNA: TGTGCCTGGAGTATCGGGACAGCCTACGAGCAGTACTTC. As protein: CAWSIGTAYEQYF.

This clone has only a few counts. V usage is TRBV30 and J usage is TRBJ2-1; D is perhaps TRBD2 (5 bases). Trimming stripped 3 bases from V and 8 bases from J, with 17 bases between. The CDR3 covers 14 residues. Looked up from germline, CDR1 is GTSNPN and CDR2 is SVGIG (reference sequence). The CDR3 is CAWRRASLRDEQFF. The CDR3 nucleotides read TGTGCCTGGAGAAGGGCTAGCTTACGGGATGAGCAGTTCTTC.

The chain has TRBV9 and TRBJ2-3; 13 bases agree with TRBD2. Germline-derived CDR1 and CDR2 are SGDLS and YYNGEE. J was trimmed by 5 bases and V by 5 bases; bases with no gene match: 5. The CDR3 loop spans 15 amino acids. CDR3 in amino acids: CASRRTSGSIDTQYF. CDR3 DNA sequence: TGTGCCAGCAGGCGGACTAGCGGGAGTATAGATACGCAGTATTTT. The full variable domain, rest sourced from reference TRBV9 and TRBJ2-3, is DSGVTQTPKHLITATGQRVTLRCSPRSGDLSVYWYQQSLDQGLQFLIQYYNGEERAKGNILERFSAQQFPDLHSELNLSSLELGDSALYFCASRRTSGSIDTQYFGPGTRLTVL.

V usage is TRBV27 and J usage is TRBJ2-6, with TRBD1 identical over 10 bases. The CDR3 totals 17 residues. V lost 3 bases and J lost 0; bases outside the gene matches: 2. The germline V gene encodes CDR1 MNHEY and CDR2 SMNVEV (reference sequence). The CDR3: CASSLRDRGSGANVLTF. The CDR3 region has the DNA TGTGCCAGCAGTTTGCGGGACAGGGGCTCTGGGGCCAACGTCCTGACTTTC.

This clone turned up a few times. The rearrangement joins TRBV10-3 to TRBJ2-3, with no clear D. In germline, CDR1 is ENHRY, CDR2 SYGVKD. Trimming removed 4 bases from V and 0 bases from J, with 11 bases in between. The CDR3 spans 15 residues. CDR3 sequence: CAISVAGRSTDTQYF. In DNA, the CDR3 is TGTGCCATCAGTGTCGCAGGCCGTAGCACAGATACGCAGTATTTT.

The rearrangement uses TRBV27 and TRBJ2-7; 9 bases fit TRBD2. The CDR3 runs 15 residues. V lost 8 bases, J lost 1 base, and 9 bases stayed unmatched. Germline V lookup: CDR1 MNHEY, CDR2 SMNVEV (reference sequence). CDR3: CASRYRLAGSYEQYF. The CDR3 DNA sequence: TGTGCCAGCCGATACCGGCTAGCGGGGTCCTACGAGCAGTACTTC.

The CDR3 loop reads CGWGGANVLTF. The CDR3 bases are TGTGGATGGGGTGGGGCCAACGTCCTGACTTTC. The chain has TRBV7-6 and TRBJ2-6; D is unclear. The CDR3 contains 11 residues. In germline, CDR1 is SGHVS, CDR2 FNYEAQ.

The chain links TRBV28 to TRBJ2-5; maybe TRBD1 (6 bases). The germline V gene has CDR1 MDHEN and CDR2 SYDVKM. The CDR3 contains 15 residues. Trimming cost V 5 bases and J 4 bases, with 17 bases left between them. This chain's CDR3 is CASSGRGGLAETQYF. The CDR3 DNA reads as TGTGCCAGCAGTGGCAGGGGTGGGCTTGCAGAGACCCAGTACTTC.

The chain couples TRBV9 to TRBJ2-7; TRBD2 agrees at 11 bases. Per the germline V gene, CDR1 is SGDLS and CDR2 is YYNGEE. Trimming cost V 1 base and J 7 bases; bases outside gene matches: 10. The CDR3 covers 16 residues. CDR3 nucleotide sequence: TGTGCCAGCAGCGTACGAGGCCTAGCGGGAGGTGAAGAGCAGTACTTC. Encoded protein: CASSVRGLAGGEEQYF.

This chain joins TRBV5-1 and TRBJ2-1; D might be TRBD2 (6 bases). V gave up 4 bases and J gave up 5 bases, with 13 bases separating them. The CDR3 runs to 14 residues. Germline lookup yields CDR1 SGHRS and CDR2 YFSETQ. The CDR3: CASSHGSLDNEQFF. As DNA, the CDR3 is TGCGCCAGCAGCCACGGGAGTCTCGACAATGAGCAGTTCTTC. The full variable domain, its missing parts supplied by reference TRBV5-1 and TRBJ2-1, is KAGVTQTPRYLIKTRGQQVTLSCSPISGHRSVSWYQQTPGQGLQFLFEYFSETQRNKGNFPGRFSGRQFSNSRSEMNVSTLELGDSALYLCASSHGSLDNEQFFGPGTRLTVL.

V gene TRBV5-4 combines with J gene TRBJ2-3; D is unclear. This CDR3 comprises 12 residues. Germline V gene data show CDR1 as SGHNT and CDR2 as YYREEE (reference sequence). Trimming pared 4 bases from V and 0 bases from J, leaving 3 bases between. CDR3 nucleotide sequence: TGTGCCAGCAGCGGAAGCACAGATACGCAGTATTTT. This sequence encodes CASSGSTDTQYF. Complete variable domain (other parts from reference TRBV5-4 and TRBJ2-3): ETGVTQSPTHLIKTRGQQVTLRCSSQSGHNTVSWYQQALGQGPQFIFQYYREEENGRGNFPPRFSGLQFPNYSSELNVNALELDDSALYLCASSGSTDTQYFGPGTRLTVL.

This chain uses TRBV29-1 with TRBJ1-1; tentative D call: TRBD1 (5 bases). The CDR3 consists of 13 residues. The germline gives CDR1 SQVTM, CDR2 ANQGSEA. Trimming took 5 bases from V and 1 from J, leaving 11 bases between them. CDR3 residues: CSVSQGRNTEAFF. The CDR3 nucleotides are TGCAGCGTTTCCCAGGGAAGGAACACTGAAGCTTTCTTT. Complete variable domain (other parts from reference TRBV29-1 and TRBJ1-1): SAVISQKPSRDICQRGTSLTIQCQVDSQVTMMFWYRQQPGQSLTLIATANQGSEATYESGFVIDKFPISRPNLTFSTLTVSNMSPEDSSIYLCSVSQGRNTEAFFGQGTRLTVV.

The V and J genes are TRBV7-8 and TRBJ2-2; the D is unclear. CDR1 is SGHVS and CDR2 is FQNEAQ in the germline V gene. The CDR3 length is 13 residues. V was clipped by 2 bases and J by 0 bases, with 1 base between them. The CDR3 nucleotides read TGTGCCAGCAGCTTACCGAACACCGGGGAGCTGTTTTTT. Its translation is CASSLPNTGELFF.

This clone was detected only a few times. The chain is built from TRBV11-3 and TRBJ2-5; TRBD2 matches at 7 bases. The CDR3 length is 16 residues. The germline gives CDR1 SGHNT, CDR2 YENEEA. Germline trimming cut 5 bases from V and 5 bases from J; bases unmatched to any gene: 14. DNA for the CDR3: TGTGCCAGCAGCCCCTCTGCGGGAGCAGGGTTGGAGACCCAGTACTTC. It encodes CASSPSAGAGLETQYF.

Of note for this clone: At one boundary the junction diverges from the germline segment, which might be a read error. The same CDR3 arises from other DNA sequences in this sample as well. The genes are TRBV28 and TRBJ2-7; D unresolved. The CDR3 sequence is 14 residues long. Per germline, CDR1 MDHEN and CDR2 SYDVKM. Here the CDR3 reads CASSSPSRYYEQYF. The CDR3 region has the DNA TGTGCCAGCAGTTCCCCGTCTCGTTACTACGAGCAGTACTTT.